The source of this TCR beta chain is a study of T cell responses to AZD1222 COVID-19 vaccine. Study-level information: It was second doses at about 4 or about 12 weeks that were pooled. Study findings and constraints: Clonal diversity was possibly underestimated, and the donors were mostly white British, with more females. Spike-specific TCR breadth and depth went up after people got two AZD1222 doses.

The table came from immunoSEQ multiplex PCR; TCRdb's copy has only in-frame clones and leaves some out. Among roughly 100,000 clones listed, roughly 90% were seen once. Trimming at V came to 6 bases and at J to 2 bases, leaving 7 bases not matched to a gene. The CDR3 extends over 15 amino acids. From germline, CDR1 is WSHSY and CDR2 SAAADI. Note on this clone: The target antigen is unknown.

The starting material was peripheral blood, obtained on day 0 of AZD1222 vaccination. The receptor was isolated from an adult in good health. This chain links TRBV10-2 with TRBJ2-7; 10 bases fit TRBD1. The CDR3: CASSGGQGGTYEQYF. The CDR3 DNA reads TGCGCCAGCAGCGGAGGACAGGGGGGCACCTACGAGCAGTACTTC.